These 15 T cell receptor beta chains were all obtained from the same sample, sequenced in a study of cytomegalovirus exposure and HLA in healthy donors. The study ran its PCR with 60 Vbeta and 13 Jbeta primers. Assay: immunoSEQ multiplex PCR; the TCRdb copy retains only in-frame clones and omits some. Of about 140,000 clones in the sample, approximately 80% were seen once. Sequences were obtained from PBMCs. Receptors were obtained from a man between 35 and 55 years old in good health and CMV-seronegative.

This chain links TRBV7-8 with TRBJ2-1, with 7 positions matching TRBD2. Germline V gene sequence: CDR1 SGHVS, CDR2 FQNEAQ. The CDR3 has 18 amino acids. The V segment lost 5 bases and the J segment 3 bases; nucleotides outside the gene matches: 16. The CDR3 DNA follows: TGTGCCAGCAGCCCCAGCCAGGCCTTAGCGGGTGACTACAATGAGCAGTTCTTC. It specifies CASSPSQALAGDYNEQFF.

V and J are TRBV25-1 and TRBJ1-1; 7 positions agree with TRBD1. V shed 6 bases, J shed 0 bases, and the junction held 10 bases outside the gene matches. CDR3 length: 16 residues. The germline gives CDR1 MGHDK, CDR2 SYGVNS. Written as DNA, the CDR3 is TGTGCCAGCAGGGATACAGGGGTCGCCTTGAACACTGAAGCTTTCTTT. This gives the protein CASRDTGVALNTEAFF.

The J gene is TRBJ2-3, the V gene TRBV5-4; 7 positions match TRBD2. Trimming removed 0 bases from V and 4 bases from J; junction bases left unmatched: 8. Germline CDR1 is SGHNT and CDR2 is YYREEE (reference sequence). This CDR3 contains 16 residues. The CDR3: CASSLGLADRSDTQYF. The CDR3 DNA reads TGTGCCAGCAGCTTGGGGCTAGCGGACCGGTCAGATACGCAGTATTTT.

The CDR3 spells CASRPGQGNTGELFF. CDR3 DNA: TGCGCCAGCCGGCCGGGACAGGGGAACACCGGGGAGCTGTTTTTT. The chain joins TRBV4-1 to TRBJ2-2, with 9 bases matching TRBD1. Germline CDR1 and CDR2: MGHRA and YSYEKL. The CDR3 length is 15 residues. J lost 1 base, V lost 8 bases, and 5 bases had no gene match.

This chain connects TRBV27 to TRBJ2-7, with D perhaps TRBD2 (6 bases). The CDR3 contains 13 residues. From germline, CDR1 is MNHEY and CDR2 SMNVEV (reference sequence). The V gene lost 4 bases and the J gene lost 3 bases, with 10 bases spanning the gap. The CDR3 DNA is TGTGCCAGCAGTTATGGGGGGAACTACGAGCAGTACTTC. This sequence encodes CASSYGGNYEQYF.

This clone was observed once. J is TRBJ1-6 and V is TRBV28; 7 nucleotides agree with TRBD1. Germline assignment: CDR1 MDHEN and CDR2 SYDVKM. CDR3 length: 14 residues. After removal of 3 bases from V and 9 bases from J, the junction contained 5 bases not matched to a gene. CDR3 region: CASSFEGALSPLHF. The CDR3 bases are TGTGCCAGCAGTTTTGAGGGGGCGCTTTCACCCCTCCACTTT.

This chain joins TRBV6-5 and TRBJ1-5; possible D gene TRBD1, 5 bases. Trimming pared 2 bases from V and 6 bases from J, leaving 8 bases between. This CDR3 is built from 13 residues. The germline V gene encodes CDR1 MNHEY and CDR2 SVGAGI. CDR3 region: CASSYGGTQPQHF. CDR3 nucleotides: TGTGCCAGCAGTTACGGGGGGACTCAGCCCCAGCATTTT.

The rearrangement joins TRBV7-7 to TRBJ2-5, with D tentatively TRBD2 (6 bases). The CDR3 is 15 amino acids. The germline V gene encodes CDR1 SSHAT and CDR2 FNYEAQ (reference sequence). V lost 1 base and J 3 bases, leaving 12 bases between the germline ends. The CDR3 nucleotides are TGTGCCAGCAGCTTAGGTGGGACTCCCAAAGAGACCCAGTACTTC. It specifies CASSLGGTPKETQYF. The whole variable domain, filled in from reference TRBV7-7 and TRBJ2-5, reads GAGVSQSPRYKVTKRGQDVTLRCDPISSHATLYWYQQALGQGPEFLTYFNYEAQPDKSGLPSDRFSAERPEGSISTLTIQRTEQRDSAMYRCASSLGGTPKETQYFGPGTRLLVL.

The chain employs TRBV11-1 and TRBJ1-1, with a weak D call TRBD1 (5 bases). The CDR3 runs 17 residues. V was clipped by 3 bases and J by 7 bases, with 24 bases between them. The germline V gene encodes CDR1 SGHAT and CDR2 FQDESV (reference sequence). The CDR3 nucleotides are TGTGCCAGCAGCTTCCAGAGGCGGGGCACCGGGCACGTTGAAGCTTTCTTT. Encoded protein: CASSFQRRGTGHVEAFF.

The chain links TRBV27 to TRBJ2-7; TRBD2 matches 8 bases. This CDR3 has 13 amino acids. Looked up from germline, CDR1 is MNHEY and CDR2 is SMNVEV (reference sequence). V trimming: 8 bases; J trimming: 6 bases; junction bases outside the gene matches: 9. The CDR3 is CASAGRAEVEQYF. CDR3 DNA: TGTGCCAGCGCCGGGAGGGCTGAAGTCGAGCAGTACTTC.

This clone has a single count. For the CDR3, the DNA is TGTGCCAGCAGTTCTCCGACTAGCGGGGAGTACAATGAGCAGTTCTTC. Its protein product is CASSSPTSGEYNEQFF. V gene TRBV28 combines with J gene TRBJ2-1; 11 bases map to TRBD2. Germline loops: CDR1 MDHEN, CDR2 SYDVKM. The CDR3 is 16 residues long. Trimming cost V 4 bases and J 4 bases; bases outside gene matches: 6.

This clone is a singleton in its sample. The V gene is TRBV4-1, the J gene TRBJ2-1, with TRBD2 matching over 11 bases. V shed 4 bases and J 0 bases; nucleotides not matched to a gene: 11. CDR3 length: 19 residues. CDR1 is MGHRA and CDR2 is YSYEKL in the germline V gene. In nucleotides, the CDR3 is TGCGCCAGCAGCCGATCTAGCGGGAGGACTGACTACTCCTACAATGAGCAGTTCTTC. It translates to CASSRSSGRTDYSYNEQFF.

The rearrangement uses TRBV2 and TRBJ1-1, with D tentatively TRBD1 (6 bases). CDR1 is SNHLY, CDR2 FYNNEI, per germline. Trimming pared 0 bases from V and 0 bases from J, leaving 11 bases between. The CDR3 consists of 16 residues. CDR3 residues: CASSEALGQLNTEAFF. CDR3 sequence (DNA): TGTGCCAGCAGTGAAGCGCTAGGACAGTTGAACACTGAAGCTTTCTTT.

The chain couples TRBV30 to TRBJ1-3; perhaps TRBD1 as D (6 bases). Per the germline V gene, CDR1 is GTSNPN and CDR2 is SVGIG (reference sequence). The CDR3 is 15 amino acids. V was shortened by 5 bases and J by 7 bases, with 21 bases between the two germline ends. CDR3: CAWGGPGLLGNTIYF. The CDR3 region has the DNA TGTGCCTGGGGGGGCCCCGGCCTTCTGGGCAACACCATATATTTT.

V and J are TRBV4-1 and TRBJ2-5; tentatively, D is TRBD1 (5 bases). This CDR3 comprises 16 residues. V lost 1 base and J 2 bases, leaving 14 bases between the germline ends. CDR1 is MGHRA and CDR2 is YSYEKL in the germline V gene. The chain's CDR3 is CASSQAAAGWQETQYF. The CDR3 coding sequence is TGCGCCAGCAGCCAAGCCGCGGCAGGGTGGCAAGAGACCCAGTACTTC.